This T cell receptor beta chain comes out of a study of shared clonotypes between healthy human individuals. Study-level findings and limits: Relative to clonotypes present in all four donors, those not shared had lower generation probabilities.

With respect to this clone: Antigen specificity is unknown.

Looked up from germline, CDR1 is SGHRS and CDR2 is YFSETQ. Losses at the gene ends were 4 bases for V and 2 bases for J; bases not matched to a gene: 9. The length of the CDR3 is 16 residues. An approximately 210 ng quantity of DNA, approximately 29,000 T cell genomes, went into the sorted-subset replicate PCRs. Measured with immunoSEQ multiplex PCR; TCRdb has only the in-frame clones, and not every one. The table has roughly 2 million clones, over 85% seen once. V gene TRBV5-1 combines with J gene TRBJ2-1, with 7 nucleotides matching TRBD2. The TCR originated in a man aged 18-30 years in good health. The sequencing sample was made of naive CD4+ T cells sorted from blood. The subset was: CD45RA+ positively selected. Written as DNA, the CDR3 is TGCGCCAGCAGCCCCGGTGGGACTACCGCCTACAATGAGCAGTTCTTC. Translated, it gives CASSPGGTTAYNEQFF.